This record looks at one T cell receptor (beta chain) sequence and its context. The data are from a study of blood T cell repertoires in COVID-19. Study-level information: PBMCs, B-cell-depleted T cells, or T cells were the source of the cDNA or gDNA that made up the material.

Using immunoSEQ multiplex PCR, the repertoire was profiled, and TCRdb retains in-frame clones only, with some absent. This sample carries over 250,000 clones, 88% of them seen once, and the ten largest clones take around 0.91%. The V gene end was trimmed by 5 bases and the J gene end by 2 bases; junction bases not matched to a gene: 7. CDR3 length: 15 amino acids. Per the germline V gene, CDR1 is MNHEY and CDR2 is SMNVEV (reference sequence). This sequence joins TRBV27 and TRBJ2-3; 7 nucleotides match TRBD2. The sequence derives from a woman aged 40 to 55 who had recovered from COVID-19. Sequenced material: peripheral blood. The CDR3 sequence: CASSPAGPPTDTQYF. The CDR3, as DNA: TGTGCCAGCAGTCCAGCGGGGCCCCCCACAGATACGCAGTATTTT.